The 22 T cell receptor beta chains below all came from one sample that was sequenced in a study of monozygotic twins with inflammatory bowel disease. One entry per CDR3 protein, without DNA, is what TCRdb gives after re-calling the 5' RACE reads. Its listing shows 80,000 or so distinct CDR3 sequences. The sample consisted of blood. These receptors all come from a human donor with ulcerative colitis or Crohn's disease, or a healthy co-twin of an affected twin (not recorded which).

The chain recombines TRBV20-1 with TRBJ1-1. The CDR3 contains 17 residues. Germline lookup yields CDR1 DFQATT and CDR2 SNEGSKA (reference sequence). CDR3 protein: CSARTPVRTGTGWRAFF.

The CDR3 here is CASSAFWETGNTIYF. This sequence joins TRBV13 and TRBJ1-3. The V gene's germline CDR1 is PRHDT and CDR2 FYEKMQ (reference sequence). The CDR3 consists of 15 residues.

The chain joins TRBV7-9 to TRBJ1-4. The CDR3 loop spans 14 amino acids. Germline CDR1 is SEHNR and CDR2 is FQNEAQ (reference sequence). CDR3 amino acids: CASSTGLSNEKLFF.

The chain couples TRBV10-3 to TRBJ1-2. The CDR3 consists of 13 residues. Germline CDR1 ENHRY, CDR2 SYGVKD. The chain's CDR3 is CAISETDSVGYTF.

The CDR3 region is CASSPPGGTRLRPEQFF. This chain connects TRBV7-9 to TRBJ2-1; TCRdb gives TRBD2 as the D gene, but with no DNA this cannot be confirmed. The CDR3 runs 17 residues. CDR1 is SEHNR, CDR2 FQNEAQ, per germline (reference sequence).

The rearrangement links TRBV2 to TRBJ1-5; TCRdb indicates TRBD1, and absent DNA this call remains unverified. The germline V gene has CDR1 SNHLY and CDR2 FYNNEI. This CDR3 has 15 residues. Here the CDR3 reads CASSDDRGNNQPQHF.

V is TRBV7-6 and J is TRBJ1-3; TCRdb reports TRBD1, a call that lacks DNA to check it against. Germline V CDR1 and CDR2: SGHVS, FNYEAQ. The length of the CDR3 is 13 residues. The CDR3: CASSTGPGNTIYF.

The V gene is TRBV6-1, the J gene TRBJ2-5; TCRdb's D gene call, TRBD1, goes unchecked for lack of DNA. Germline CDR1 and CDR2: MNHNS and SASEGT. The CDR3 covers 12 residues. CDR3 region: CASLGQDGSQYF.

The chain has TRBV27 and TRBJ2-3; TCRdb's D call of TRBD1 is untestable without DNA. Germline V gene sequence: CDR1 MNHEY, CDR2 SMNVEV (reference sequence). The CDR3 contains 16 residues. CDR3 residues: CASSLVGGPPGDTQYF.

By frequency, this clonotype registers medium-sized. The V gene is TRBV7-6, the J gene TRBJ2-1; TCRdb outputs TRBD1, but without DNA this stays unchecked. The length of the CDR3 is 14 residues. The germline V gene has CDR1 SGHVS and CDR2 FNYEAQ. This chain's CDR3 is CASSFGGRANEQFF.

The chain combines TRBV6-1 with TRBJ1-1; TCRdb gives TRBD1 as the D gene, but with no DNA this cannot be confirmed. The CDR3 spans 15 residues. Germline V gene data show CDR1 as MNHNS and CDR2 as SASEGT. The CDR3: CASSRGTGSDTEAFF.

The gene calls are TRBV7-9 and TRBJ2-1; absent DNA, TCRdb's TRBD1 call cannot be checked. Germline CDR1 reads SEHNR; CDR2 reads FQNEAQ (reference sequence). The CDR3 contains 15 residues. CDR3 sequence reads: CASSLSEQGKNEQFF. The full variable domain, its missing parts supplied by reference TRBV7-9 and TRBJ2-1, is DTGVSQNPRHKITKRGQNVTFRCDPISEHNRLYWYRQTLGQGPEFLTYFQNEAQLEKSRLLSDRFSAERPKGSFSTLEIQRTEQGDSAMYLCASSLSEQGKNEQFFGPGTRLTVL.

The chain carries TRBV10-3 and TRBJ2-1; the TCRdb call, TRBD1, lacks DNA for checking. The CDR3 loop spans 15 amino acids. Looked up from germline, CDR1 is ENHRY and CDR2 is SYGVKD. CDR3 protein: CAISEWWGAYNEQFF.

This chain links TRBV18 with TRBJ2-1; TCRdb calls TRBD2, which cannot be checked without DNA. This CDR3 contains 13 residues. Germline CDR1 KGHSH, CDR2 LQKENI. CDR3 protein: CASTGLAEGEQFF.

This chain joins TRBV6-1 and TRBJ1-1. Germline CDR1 reads MNHNS; CDR2 reads SASEGT. This CDR3 contains 14 residues. The CDR3 is CASSPPGRHLEAFF.

The chain couples TRBV7-2 to TRBJ2-1. The CDR3 sequence is 12 residues long. CDR1 and CDR2 from the germline V gene are SGHTA and FQGNSA. Here the CDR3 reads CASSSGRNEQFF.

The rearrangement uses TRBV20-1 and TRBJ1-5; as DNA is missing, the TRBD1 call by TCRdb cannot be tested. The germline gives CDR1 DFQATT, CDR2 SNEGSKA (reference sequence). CDR3 size: 13 residues. The CDR3 here is CSAGSQGNQPQHF.

The chain recombines TRBV6-5 with TRBJ1-5. In germline, CDR1 is MNHEY, CDR2 SVGAGI. This CDR3 spans 12 amino acids. CDR3 amino acids: CASSQPNQPQHF.

This chain connects TRBV13 to TRBJ2-3; TCRdb calls TRBD1, which cannot be checked without DNA. The germline gives CDR1 PRHDT, CDR2 FYEKMQ (reference sequence). The length of the CDR3 is 15 residues. The CDR3 loop is CASSSLPPLSDTQYF.

V usage is TRBV20-1 and J usage is TRBJ1-5; the D call of TRBD1 rests on TCRdb alone, since no DNA is present to check it. Germline loops: CDR1 DFQATT, CDR2 SNEGSKA (reference sequence). CDR3 size: 13 residues. CDR3 loop: CSARAGFVQPQHF.

This chain uses TRBV7-9 with TRBJ1-1. The CDR3 has 15 residues. Germline V CDR1 and CDR2: SEHNR, FQNEAQ (reference sequence). CDR3 residues: CASSLVAGLGTEAFF.

This sequence joins TRBV20-1 and TRBJ1-2. Looked up from germline, CDR1 is DFQATT and CDR2 is SNEGSKA (reference sequence). This CDR3 is 13 amino acids long. CDR3 amino acids: CSARNTLFYGYTF.